Shown below are 5 T cell receptor beta chains from a single sample sequenced in a study of EBV T-cell therapy then PD-1 blockade in nasopharyngeal carcinoma. Their antigens remain unidentified. The treatment was: AdE1-LMPpoly-expanded autologous EBV-specific T-cell therapy followed by anti-PD-1 nivolumab. Assay: immunoSEQ multiplex PCR; the TCRdb copy retains only in-frame clones and omits some. The sample has about 14,000 clones; around 80% are singletons. The sample consisted of CD8+ T cells from blood, taken at roughly day 99 from a patient whose treatment included autologous EBV-specific T cells and nivolumab. These receptors originate from a man in his forties or fifties with nasopharyngeal carcinoma.

This clone came up once. The J gene is TRBJ2-1, the V gene TRBV4-1; 7 bases are a match to TRBD1. Trimming took 1 base from V and 5 from J; bases not matched to a gene: 8. CDR3 length: 16 amino acids. Germline V gene data show CDR1 as MGHRA and CDR2 as YSYEKL. The CDR3 here is CASSQAQTGPHNEQFF. As DNA, the CDR3 is TGCGCCAGCAGCCAAGCCCAGACAGGGCCTCACAATGAGCAGTTCTTC.

The rearrangement joins TRBV13 to TRBJ2-1; perhaps TRBD2 as D (7 bases). Germline V lookup: CDR1 PRHDT, CDR2 FYEKMQ (reference sequence). The CDR3 has 17 amino acids. Trimming removed 1 base at V and 9 bases at J, with 22 bases between. CDR3 in amino acids: CASSLEGEGLMVAEQFF. Here the CDR3 DNA reads TGTGCCAGCAGCTTAGAGGGGGAGGGCCTGATGGTTGCTGAGCAGTTCTTC.

This chain uses TRBV9 with TRBJ2-5; perhaps TRBD1 as D (5 bases). From germline, CDR1 is SGDLS and CDR2 YYNGEE. Trimming left V 4 bases short and J 4 bases short, with 14 bases between. The CDR3 is 14 residues long. CDR3 protein: CASSSLGRGETQYF. The CDR3 DNA sequence: TGTGCCAGCAGCTCGTTGGGGCGCGGAGAGACCCAGTACTTC.

The genes are TRBV9 and TRBJ1-3; D unclear. Germline CDR1 is SGDLS and CDR2 is YYNGEE. The CDR3 loop spans 15 amino acids. V shed 4 bases and J shed 0 bases, with 11 bases lying between them. The chain's CDR3 is CASSFDGSSGNTIYF. DNA of the CDR3: TGTGCCAGCAGCTTTGACGGTAGCTCTGGAAACACCATATATTTT.

The chain recombines TRBV19 with TRBJ2-2; a possible D gene is TRBD1 (5 bases). Trimming pared 3 bases from V and 3 bases from J, leaving 8 bases between. The CDR3 has 14 amino acids. Germline CDR1 reads LNHDA; CDR2 reads SQIVND (reference sequence). The CDR3 spells CASSIKGYTGELFF. CDR3 DNA: TGTGCCAGTAGTATTAAGGGGTACACCGGGGAGCTGTTTTTT.